Below, 9 T cell receptor beta chains from the same sample are listed, as sequenced in a study of blood T cell repertoires in COVID-19. Sequencing used immunoSEQ multiplex PCR; TCRdb keeps in-frame clones, though not all of them. The table records hundreds of thousands of clones, 87% of them present only once. Sequenced material: peripheral blood. Receptors were obtained from a woman aged 45-59 years who had recovered from COVID-19.

This sequence joins TRBV5-4 and TRBJ1-1; D is uncertain. CDR3 length: 12 residues. CDR1 is SGHNT and CDR2 is YYREEE in the germline V gene (reference sequence). Trimming removed 5 bases from V and 8 bases from J, with 13 bases in between. The CDR3 nucleotides read TGTGCCAGCAGGAGTAAAGAGAACGAAGCTTTCTTT. It encodes CASRSKENEAFF.

The rearrangement joins TRBV7-6 to TRBJ2-2, with 7 bases lining up with TRBD2. With 1 base clipped from V and 8 bases from J, the junction kept 10 bases outside the gene matches. Germline values: CDR1 SGHVS, CDR2 FNYEAQ. This CDR3 comprises 16 residues. CDR3 in amino acids: CASSLGAGVGFGELFF. CDR3 sequence (DNA): TGTGCCAGCAGCTTAGGTGCGGGAGTAGGCTTTGGGGAGCTGTTTTTT.

The chain employs TRBV7-9 and TRBJ1-4; TRBD1 might be the D (6 bases). Germline V CDR1 and CDR2: SEHNR, FQNEAQ (reference sequence). Trimming took off 3 bases at V and 5 bases at J, with 7 bases between the two ends. The CDR3 is made up of 13 amino acids. The CDR3 DNA follows: TGTGCCAGCAGCTTTGGACAGAATGAAAAACTGTTTTTT. Translation: CASSFGQNEKLFF. The full variable domain, rest sourced from reference TRBV7-9 and TRBJ1-4, is DTGVSQNPRHKITKRGQNVTFRCDPISEHNRLYWYRQTLGQGPEFLTYFQNEAQLEKSRLLSDRFSAERPKGSFSTLEIQRTEQGDSAMYLCASSFGQNEKLFFGSGTQLSVL.

The V gene is TRBV13, the J gene TRBJ2-7; 13 nucleotides line up with TRBD2. Per germline, CDR1 PRHDT and CDR2 FYEKMQ (reference sequence). The V gene end was trimmed by 4 bases and the J gene end by 1 base; junction bases not matched to a gene: 4. CDR3 length: 16 amino acids. The CDR3, as DNA: TGTGCCAGCAGCTCCGAACTAGCGGGAGGGTCCTACGAGCAGTACTTC. Translated: CASSSELAGGSYEQYF. The variable domain in full, completed from reference TRBV13 and TRBJ2-7, reads AAGVIQSPRHLIKEKRETATLKCYPIPRHDTVYWYQQGPGQDPQFLISFYEKMQSDKGSIPDRFSAQQFSDYHSELNMSSLELGDSALYFCASSSELAGGSYEQYFGPGTRLTVT.

This clone was observed a single time. This sequence joins TRBV4-2 and TRBJ1-1, with 8 nucleotides matching TRBD1. CDR1 and CDR2 from the germline V gene are LGHNA and YNFKEQ. Germline trimming cut 1 base from V and 4 bases from J; bases unmatched to any gene: 11. This CDR3 region has 17 residues. The CDR3: CASSQGRTGLFGTEAFF. In DNA, the CDR3 is TGTGCCAGCAGCCAAGGAAGGACAGGGCTTTTTGGCACTGAAGCTTTCTTT.

For this clone: In the same sample, other DNA sequences code for this CDR3. CDR3 protein: CASSYSRGAGELFF. The DNA of the CDR3 is TGTGCCAGCAGTTACTCGCGGGGGGCCGGGGAGCTGTTTTTT. The V gene is TRBV6-5, the J gene TRBJ2-2, with TRBD2 matching over 8 bases. Germline trimming cut 0 bases from V and 6 bases from J; bases unmatched to any gene: 0. The germline V gene encodes CDR1 MNHEY and CDR2 SVGAGI. The CDR3 is 14 amino acids.

The CDR3 loop reads CASSTGTGGRKAFF. CDR3 bases: TGTGCCAGCAGTACCGGGACAGGGGGTCGGAAAGCTTTCTTT. The chain uses TRBV5-8 and TRBJ1-1, with 11 bases aligning to TRBD1. V lost 5 bases and J lost 9; bases outside the gene matches: 9. This CDR3 has 14 residues. Per the germline V gene, CDR1 is SGHTS and CDR2 is YDEGEE. The complete variable domain, with remaining parts taken from reference TRBV5-8 and TRBJ1-1, reads EAGVTQSPTHLIKTRGQQATLRCSPISGHTSVYWYQQALGLGLQFLLWYDEGEERNRGNFPPRFSGRQFPNYSSELNVNALELEDSALYLCASSTGTGGRKAFFGQGTRLTVV.

J is TRBJ2-3 and V is TRBV7-3, with a tentative D call TRBD2 (5 bases). V lost 5 bases and J lost 6, with 18 bases in between. From germline, CDR1 is SGHTA and CDR2 FQGTGA. This CDR3 contains 15 residues. As DNA, the CDR3 is TGTGCCAGCAGCCCTAGCCTCCCTGGCTGGGATACGCAGTATTTT. This encodes CASSPSLPGWDTQYF.

The chain recombines TRBV29-1 with TRBJ2-5, with D possibly TRBD2 on 6 matching bases. V was shortened by 7 bases and J by 5 bases, with 11 bases between the two germline ends. The CDR3 consists of 11 residues. Per the germline V gene, CDR1 is SQVTM and CDR2 is ANQGSEA. The CDR3 is CSAKRVETQYF. CDR3 nucleotide sequence: TGCAGCGCCAAGCGGGTGGAGACCCAGTACTTC.